Sequencing of this T cell receptor (beta chain) was carried out in a study of blood T cell repertoires in COVID-19. Study-level information: PBMCs, B-cell-depleted T cells, or T cells were the source of the cDNA or gDNA that made up the material.

This CDR3 is built from 13 residues. The V and J ends lost 3 bases and 6 bases respectively, with 11 bases between them. Germline lookup yields CDR1 SNHLY and CDR2 FYNNEI. Source study methods: Amplification of reference gene primers was used by the study to estimate nucleated cell counts. The assay was immunoSEQ multiplex PCR, and TCRdb's table has in-frame clones only and misses some. V and J calls and clone size are as listed in that table; D and trimming were resolved from the DNA. This table holds some 270,000 clones, about nine tenths found once. Participant age was roughly 18 to 90 years, and participants resided in about 25 US areas. Participant reports of clinical history set cohort assignment.

This chain joins TRBV2 and TRBJ1-1; D may be TRBD1 (5 bases). The sequenced material came from PBMCs or T cells enriched from blood (not recorded which). The clonotype originates from a woman aged 35 to 49 who had recovered from COVID-19. CDR3 sequence reads: CASSEVTGAEAFF. CDR3 DNA sequence: TGTGCCAGCAGTGAGGTCACAGGCGCTGAAGCTTTCTTT.